This section outlines one T cell receptor beta chain sequence together with its context. Its antigen is as yet unknown. This CDR3 is 16 amino acids long. Germline loops: CDR1 SGHVS, CDR2 FNYEAQ. V trimming: 1 base; J trimming: 2 bases; junction bases outside the gene matches: 7. The repertoire was sequenced with immunoSEQ multiplex PCR; TCRdb's copy has only in-frame clones and lacks some. The sample includes 50,000 or so clones, around 78% of them seen just once. The data derive from a study of memory CD4+ T cells and cytomegalovirus serostatus. Study findings and constraints: CD4+ memory repertoires contained about 40% of the roughly 160 reported CMV TCRbeta sequences.

Single viable CD3+CD4+CD8-CD45RO+ cells were sorted as the memory CD4+ T cells. CMV serostatus came from serum IgG against pp150, pp28, p38, p52. Total CD4+ T cells were enriched by CD4 positive selection. The sequenced sample consisted of memory CD4+ T cells from blood. This TCR derives from an adult in good health and CMV-seronegative. The V call is TRBV7-6, the J call TRBJ1-1; 7 bases are a match to TRBD1. CDR3 sequence (DNA): TGTGCCAGCAGCTTAGGCAACAGGGGAACTAACACTGAAGCTTTCTTT. Translation gives CASSLGNRGTNTEAFF.